The following is a TCR beta chain sequence with its context. Additional DNA sequences in this sample encode the identical CDR3. These data are taken from a study of shared clonotypes between healthy human individuals. The data were produced by immunoSEQ multiplex PCR, yet TCRdb's version contains in-frame clones alone and is incomplete. Of a few million clones listed, over 85% were seen once; the top ten hold 0.35% to 0.5%. The germline CDR1 and CDR2 sequences are SGHAT and FQNNGV. This CDR3 has 13 amino acids. The V gene lost 5 bases and the J gene lost 2 bases, with 8 bases spanning the gap. The sequence came from a young man in good health. Some clones in this sample may be carry-over from other donors' samples. Sequenced sample: naive CD4+ T cells from PBMCs. The subset was: CD45RA+ positively selected. The V call is TRBV11-2, the J call TRBJ2-3; D is perhaps TRBD2 (5 bases). CDR3 region: CASSPDYTDTQYF. CDR3 bases: TGTGCCAGCAGCCCCGACTACACAGATACGCAGTATTTT.